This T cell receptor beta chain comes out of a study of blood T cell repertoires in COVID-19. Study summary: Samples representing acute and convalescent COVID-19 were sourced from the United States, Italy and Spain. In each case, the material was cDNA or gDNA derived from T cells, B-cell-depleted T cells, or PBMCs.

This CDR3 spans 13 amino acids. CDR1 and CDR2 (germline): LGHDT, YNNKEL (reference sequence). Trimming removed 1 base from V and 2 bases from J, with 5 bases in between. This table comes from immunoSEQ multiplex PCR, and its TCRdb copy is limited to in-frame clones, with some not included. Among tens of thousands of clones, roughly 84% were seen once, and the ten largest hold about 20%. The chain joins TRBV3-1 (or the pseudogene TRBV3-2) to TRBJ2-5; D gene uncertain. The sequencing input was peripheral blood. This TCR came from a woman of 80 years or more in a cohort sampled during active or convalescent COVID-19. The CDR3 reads CASSQGLQETQYF. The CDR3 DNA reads TGTGCCAGCAGCCAAGGACTGCAAGAGACCCAGTACTTC.